The rows below give T cell receptor beta chains drawn from one sample of a study of blood T cell repertoires in COVID-19. Using immunoSEQ multiplex PCR, the repertoire was profiled, and TCRdb retains in-frame clones only, with some absent. The sample contains under 200,000 clones, around four fifths of which appear only once. Specimen: peripheral blood. The source of these receptors is a man in his sixties with COVID-19, enrolled during active disease. CDR3s include the opening cysteine and the closing phenylalanine or tryptophan. The D gene is left open where the match is weak. The size field is filled for only some rows; it gives once, few, many or a size class.

TRBV6-5,-,TRBD1,TRBJ1-1,TGTGCCAGCGACAGGGGAGGTTGGGCTGAAGCTTTCTTT,CASDRGGWAEAFF
TRBV11-2,-,TRBD1,TRBJ1-5,TGTGCCAGCAGCGCGACAGGGAGAGAGCCCCAGCATTTT,CASSATGREPQHF
TRBV5-1,-,-,TRBJ2-5,TGCGCCAGCAGCGCAGGACAGTCCGAGACCCAGTACTTC,CASSAGQSETQYF
TRBV10-3,-,-,TRBJ1-2,TGTGCCATCAGTGAACGAGACTATGGCTACACCTTC,CAISERDYGYTF
TRBV18,-,-,TRBJ1-1,TGTGCCAGCTCCCCTGGACAGCTGATTCCGGGGACTGAAGCTTTCTTT,CASSPGQLIPGTEAFF
TRBV11-2,-,-,TRBJ1-6,TGTGCCAGCAGCTTGGGGGGGCTTGGATCACCCCTCCACTTT,CASSLGGLGSPLHF
TRBV13,-,TRBD2,TRBJ2-1,TGTGCCAGCAGCTCTACCCTAGCGGGGAGCTCCTACAATGAGCAGTTCTTC,CASSSTLAGSSYNEQFF
TRBV6-5,once,-,TRBJ2-7,TGTGCCAGCACAGCTAGGGAGGCCTACGAGCAGTACTTC,CASTAREAYEQYF
TRBV30,-,-,TRBJ2-5,TGTGCCTGGAGTGCTCCGAGGCAGGGTAGGGAGACCCAGTACTTC,CAWSAPRQGRETQYF
TRBV6-5,-,TRBD1,TRBJ2-1,TGTGCCAGCAGGGGACAGGGACCGAACTACAATGAGCAGTTCTTC,CASRGQGPNYNEQFF
TRBV7-2,-,TRBD1,TRBJ1-2,TGTGCCAGCAGCCCCTACAGGGGAGGAGGCTACACCTTC,CASSPYRGGGYTF
TRBV15,-,-,TRBJ2-1,TGTGCCACCAGCAGAGGGGGGACTCCGTCGTCCTACAATGAGCAGTTCTTC,CATSRGGTPSSYNEQFF
TRBV6-2/TRBV6-3,-,-,TRBJ1-1,TGTGCCAGCAGTTACCCCTCTCTGGACTGGGTGGGAACTGAAGCTTTCTTT,CASSYPSLDWVGTEAFF
TRBV30,few,-,TRBJ1-5,TGTGCCTGGAGTGCCACATACAATCAGCCCCAGCATTTT,CAWSATYNQPQHF
TRBV10-1,-,TRBD1,TRBJ2-7,TGCGCCAGCTCCCCCGGGACAGACTACGAGCAGTACTTC,CASSPGTDYEQYF
TRBV4-1,-,TRBD1,TRBJ2-5,TGCGCCAGCAGCCAGTCACAGGGGGGAGAGACCCAGTACTTC,CASSQSQGGETQYF
TRBV5-1,-,-,TRBJ1-3,TGCGCCAGCAGCCCCAATCCGTCTCTTGGCAGGGAGGCACACACCATATATTTT,CASSPNPSLGREAHTIYF
TRBV7-9,-,-,TRBJ2-2,TGTGCCAGCAGCCCAATTAGAGGGGAGCTGTTTTTT,CASSPIRGELFF
TRBV20-1,-,-,TRBJ2-3,TGCAGTGCTAGTGCTTCCCACGCGGGGAGCACAGATACGCAGTATTTT,CSASASHAGSTDTQYF
TRBV30,-,-,TRBJ1-3,TGTGCCTGGAGTGTTCCGGGGTTATCTGGAAACACCATATATTTT,CAWSVPGLSGNTIYF
TRBV27,-,TRBD2,TRBJ2-3,TGTGCCAGCAGGTCGGGAGGAACAGATACGCAGTATTTT,CASRSGGTDTQYF
TRBV6-5,-,-,TRBJ2-5,TGTGCCAGCAGGTCCCAGGGGAGGACCCAGTACTTC,CASRSQGRTQYF
TRBV4-1,-,-,TRBJ1-2,TGCGCCAGCAGCCAAGCGGCGGGACTGGGGGACTATGGCTACACCTTC,CASSQAAGLGDYGYTF
TRBV18,-,-,TRBJ2-1,TGTGCCAGCTCACCGGCTACAGGCTCCTACAATGAGCAGTTCTTC,CASSPATGSYNEQFF
TRBV21-1,-,-,TRBJ1-4,TGTGCCAGCAGTCCCCGCCGGGGGGCTGCAACTAATGAAAAACTGTTTTTT,CASSPRRGAATNEKLFF
TRBV7-9,-,-,TRBJ1-2,TGTGCCAGCAGCTTCGGTGATAATAACTATGGCTACACCTTC,CASSFGDNNYGYTF
TRBV21-1,-,-,TRBJ1-4,TGTGCCAGCAGCAATGATGGCAGGGGGGATGAAAAACTGTTTTTT,CASSNDGRGDEKLFF